These 8 T cell receptor beta chains came from one sample sequenced in a study of PD-L1 blockade in urothelial cancer. Sequencing used immunoSEQ multiplex PCR; TCRdb keeps in-frame clones, though not all of them. The sample includes roughly 40,000 clones, 70% to 90% of them seen just once. Stated time point: pretreatment peripheral blood. This sample comprised PBMCs, obtained around atezolizumab (anti-PD-L1) treatment. These TCRs come from a donor aged 40 or older with urothelial cancer.

The rearrangement links TRBV5-4 to TRBJ2-1, with 10 bases lining up with TRBD1. Germline loops: CDR1 SGHNT, CDR2 YYREEE (reference sequence). This CDR3 contains 16 residues. V lost 4 bases to trimming and J lost 3 bases; unmatched junction nucleotides: 7. The CDR3 region is CASSPPGTGVYNEQFF. DNA of the CDR3: TGTGCCAGCAGCCCCCCCGGGACAGGGGTCTACAATGAGCAGTTCTTC.

The rearrangement links TRBV19 to TRBJ2-7; 10 nucleotides agree with TRBD1. The J segment lost 3 bases and the V segment lost 4 bases, leaving 3 bases of the junction unmatched. Looked up from germline, CDR1 is LNHDA and CDR2 is SQIVND (reference sequence). This CDR3 is 14 amino acids long. CDR3 region: CASSTGTGVYEQYF. The CDR3, as DNA: TGTGCCAGTAGTACGGGGACAGGGGTCTACGAGCAGTACTTC.

V is TRBV10-1 and J is TRBJ2-7; TRBD1 matches 10 bases. The ends lost 6 bases at V and 2 bases at J; junction bases unmatched: 16. Per the germline V gene, CDR1 is WNHNN and CDR2 is SYGVQD (reference sequence). This CDR3 has 18 residues. In nucleotides, the CDR3 is TGCGCCAGCAGGGGTGAGTGGGACAGGGGTGTAGTGGCCTACGAGCAGTACTTC. This translates into CASRGEWDRGVVAYEQYF.

As for this clone: The junction shows a germline mismatch at one end, possibly a read error. V gene TRBV7-7 combines with J gene TRBJ2-1, with 15 bases that match TRBD2. Germline V lookup: CDR1 SSHAT, CDR2 FNYEAQ (reference sequence). The CDR3 extends over 16 amino acids. CDR3 nucleotides: TGTGCTAGCAGCGGGGGACTAGCGGGAGGAGGGAGTGAGCAGTTCTTC. Protein sequence: CASSGGLAGGGSEQFF.

V usage is TRBV7-2 and J usage is TRBJ2-3; no definite D call. CDR3 length: 15 amino acids. Trimming removed 3 bases from V and 2 bases from J, with 12 bases in between. In germline, CDR1 is SGHTA, CDR2 FQGNSA. CDR3 amino acids: CASSFPLPLTDTQYF. The CDR3 DNA reads TGTGCCAGCAGCTTCCCCCTCCCCCTCACAGATACGCAGTATTTT.

This clone was counted between two and nine times. Written as DNA, the CDR3 is TGTGCCAGCAGCCCCGACAGGGTACAGGGCGAGCAGTACTTC. This sequence encodes CASSPDRVQGEQYF. The chain uses TRBV7-8 and TRBJ2-7, with 7 bases aligning to TRBD1. V was clipped by 5 bases and J by 6 bases; unmatched bases: 10. Germline CDR1 reads SGHVS; CDR2 reads FQNEAQ. The CDR3 spans 14 residues.

V usage is TRBV27 and J usage is TRBJ1-2, with 7 bases identical to TRBD1. Germline V gene data show CDR1 as MNHEY and CDR2 as SMNVEV (reference sequence). The V segment lost 3 bases and the J segment 4 bases; nucleotides outside the gene matches: 5. The CDR3 is 14 amino acids. CDR3 amino acids: CASSFGTVGYGYTF. CDR3 bases: TGTGCCAGCAGTTTCGGGACAGTTGGCTATGGCTACACCTTC.

This clone was seen a single time. V gene TRBV23-1 combines with J gene TRBJ2-3; unclear D gene. TRBV23-1 is assigned to the ORF class and has an uncertain function. V shed 8 bases and J shed 0 bases, with 18 bases lying between them. This CDR3 contains 16 residues. The CDR3 coding sequence is TGCGCCAGCCTCTTAACAGCCTTAACTAGCACAGATACGCAGTATTTT. Protein: CASLLTALTSTDTQYF.